The source of this T cell receptor (beta chain) is a study of CD8+ T cells in alopecia areata. Study findings and constraints: The study found tofacitinib significantly decreased scalp clonality and expanded CD8+ clones among the top 100. The link between baseline CD8+ expansion and response remains uncertain with one nonresponder.

This clone was counted a single time. Its specificity is unknown. The junction departs from the called germline gene at one end, perhaps through a read error. Germline CDR1 and CDR2: SGHAT and FQNNGV. This CDR3 is built from 13 residues. After isolation, RNA underwent reverse transcription to generate cDNA as the sequencing template. TCRdb keeps only in-frame clones here, not all; method: immunoSEQ multiplex PCR. The table shows about 42,000 clones, with around 90% occurring only once. Noted treatment: oral pan-JAK inhibitor, 5-10 mg twice daily. The receptor was derived from a human donor with alopecia areata. The starting material was CD8+ T cells sorted from blood, obtained at week 24, from a patient treated with tofacitinib. This rearrangement joins TRBV11-2 to TRBJ2-2; 9 bases are shared with TRBD1. CDR3 in DNA: TGTGCCAGCAGTTTAGGACAGGGGCTCCCCCTGTTTTTT. Its protein is CASSLGQGLPLFF.